Below, one TCR beta chain is given with its context. This clone was seen only a few times. It has no known antigen specificity. One base away there is no much larger clone; base qualities are not given. This sample is drawn from a study of beta chain features in type 1 diabetes (dated by TCRdb to 2016 to 2019). For context, the study as a whole: Patients and healthy donors did not differ in mean age, gender distribution, total cell number or subset yield. A total of some 110 million sorted cells were examined across all samples, and a strong correlation was observed between cell number per subset and RNA yield. The study compared the TCRB repertoires of sorted circulating CD4+ T cell subsets in recently diagnosed type 1 diabetes patients with those in matched healthy donors. Whereas all 30 or so donors provided naive and central memory subsets, regulatory and stem cell-like memory subsets were isolated from just 8 patients and roughly eight healthy donors. General study outcomes and caveats: Shorter templates might be favored by PCR, yet because patient and control samples were amplified and corrected together, any such skew would affect both groups equally. Because small numbers of individuals were included in the HLA sub-analyses, any influence of HLA type on TCRB rearrangement was left unresolved. Because cDNA was sequenced instead of genomic DNA, activated cells with high expression could be over-represented, although the groups did not differ in activation or CD3 levels. A moderate but significant shortening of TCRB CDR3 length was observed in type 1 diabetes patients in all four CD4+ subsets. Naive, central memory and regulatory TCRB repertoires appeared to be more alike among patients than among healthy donors. At VDJ recombination sites, type 1 diabetes patients had fewer insertions and more deleted nucleotides, which implies abnormalities in thymic rearrangement.

A single peripheral blood draw of around 100 mL on average was collected from each donor into heparinised tubes. Naive, central memory, regulatory and stem cell-like memory CD4+ T cells were sorted on a BD FACSAria II using a panel including CD45RO, CCR7, CD25, CD127, CD95 and CD27. Every sorted population had a purity above 98%. PBMCs were isolated immediately by Lymphoprep density gradient centrifugation and stained directly without culture. Samples were stained and sorted in pairs, with one healthy donor and one patient per experiment, so that batch effects were minimized. The germline V gene gives CDR1 as SQVTM and CDR2 as ANQGSEA. The CDR3 spans 14 residues, from the cysteine through the phenylalanine. Only the CDR3 region is kept as DNA, spanning 42 bases read in frame from base 1. Cut back by 7 bases and 2 bases, the V and J ends lie 14 bases apart. All of the isolated RNA was reverse transcribed with the High Capacity cDNA Reverse Transcription Kit, so expressed TCRB transcripts were sequenced. Naive, central memory and regulatory T cell samples underwent deep immunoSEQ sequencing, averaging around 4 million total reads per sample. Sorted cells were lysed in RLT buffer, and RNA was extracted using DNase-treated RNeasy Micro or Mini kits according to cell number. Each cell subset was processed separately to prevent cross-contamination, with patient and healthy donor samples processed together. The immunoSEQ multiplex PCR was used to amplify TCRB sequences from cDNA, yielding 87-bp fragments that span the CDR3 region. The amplicons were sequenced using the Illumina HiSeq platform. The study's processing was this. PCR bias was computationally corrected using synthetic template baselines, reads within Hamming distance 2 were collapsed, and singletons that could not be merged were discarded. Reads were aligned against IMGT so that V, D and J genes, CDR3 length and insertions or deletions at six rearrangement sites could be assigned. Within each subset, clonotype counts were normalized to sorted cell number, and only after that were true diversity and Gini coefficients computed with the tcR R package. The overlap coefficient, calculated on TCRB nucleotide sequences, was used to quantify repertoire sharing. Out-of-frame TCRB sequences from naive cells were analyzed to stand in for the pre-selection repertoire. Sourced from immuneACCESS, this table was stored by TCRdb with only in-frame sequences that have V and J called. A share of the clones is absent; for the studies checked, an unresolved V gene accounts for under half, and the remainder has no known explanation. That table gives V, J and clone size, and the DNA gave D and trimming. The sample includes under 250,000 clones, with about 15% observed a single time. Jointly, the top ten make up approximately 0.02% of the sample.

The sample comprised naive CD4+ T cells from blood. The cell subset or site label here, explained by the study, means: true naive CD4+ T cells. The sequence came from a man younger than 45 with type 1 diabetes. The sequence links TRBV29-1 to TRBJ1-4; perhaps TRBD1 is the D gene, with 6 bases matching. The CDR3 protein: CSAGGAGTNEKLFF. The sequenced DNA is TGCAGCGCCGGGGGGGCCGGGACTAATGAAAAACTGTTTTTT. Supplemented by the reference TRBV29-1 and TRBJ1-4 proteins around the CDR3, the complete variable domain is SAVISQKPSRDICQRGTSLTIQCQVDSQVTMMFWYRQQPGQSLTLIATANQGSEATYESGFVIDKFPISRPNLTFSTLTVSNMSPEDSSIYLCSAGGAGTNEKLFFGSGTQLSVL.